This T cell receptor beta chain was identified in a study of STAT3 mutations in large granular lymphocyte leukemia. This clone was recorded only once. Its antigen remains unknown. Other DNA sequences in the sample encode the same CDR3. Study results and limitations: In several patients, dominant TCR clone burden exceeded STAT3 mutant burden, suggesting STAT3 mutation arose secondarily. Clonal expansion was inferred from other time points because no sample existed at each clone's first appearance. Every T-LGLL patient had at least one immunodominant TCRbeta clonotype.

Each sample's TCRbeta library yielded on average roughly 42,000 productive templates. TCRdb's copy holds only in-frame clones and misses some; the assay was immunoSEQ multiplex PCR. The sample records fewer than 20,000 clones, about 83% being singletons. Sequencing was performed on peripheral blood mononuclear cells. The source of this sequence is a man aged 50 or older with T-cell large granular lymphocyte leukemia. Some clones in this sample may be carry-over from other donors' samples.

The CDR3 nucleotides are TGTGCCAGCAGCTATGACACCCTGAACACTGAAGCTTTCTTT. Its protein is CASSYDTLNTEAFF. J is TRBJ1-1 and V is TRBV7-2; D is undetermined. Germline V gene sequence: CDR1 SGHTA, CDR2 FQGNSA. This CDR3 is built from 14 residues. The V gene lost 4 bases and the J gene lost 0 bases, with 9 bases spanning the gap.